The TCR beta chain under discussion was sequenced for a study of blood T cell repertoires in COVID-19. Overall study context: Researchers got acute and convalescent COVID-19 samples from the United States, Italy and Spain. T cells, B-cell-depleted T cells, or PBMCs supplied cDNA or gDNA.

In the source study's methods: Reference gene primer amplification yielded estimated nucleated cell counts. This table comes from immunoSEQ multiplex PCR, and its TCRdb copy is limited to in-frame clones, with some not included. V, J and clone size were drawn from that table, and D and trimming were deduced from the DNA. This table holds over 120,000 clones, 80% found once. The CDR3 spans 13 residues. V lost 4 bases to trimming and J lost 4 bases; unmatched junction nucleotides: 3. Germline CDR1 reads SGHRS; CDR2 reads YFSETQ. The rearrangement links TRBV5-1 to TRBJ2-3, with 7 bases matching TRBD1. The receptor was isolated from a man in his 70s who had recovered from COVID-19. Specimen: peripheral blood. DNA for the CDR3: TGCGCCAGCAGCACTACAGGGGCAGATACGCAGTATTTT. It encodes CASSTTGADTQYF.